Presented here are 24 T cell receptor beta chains from one specimen sequenced in a study of T-cell memory formation after mild COVID-19. TCRdb re-called the 5' RACE reads with MiXCR, one entry per CDR3 protein. This table holds over 450,000 distinct CDR3 sequences, just over 20% found once. The sample consisted of PBMCs or a T cell subset sorted from them (not recorded which). Receptors were obtained from an adult woman who had mild COVID-19 (a few samples of this study predate the infection). Cell type and time point are not known.

This clonotype was counted only a few times. V is TRBV12-3 or TRBV12-4 and J is TRBJ2-7; a possible D gene is TRBD2 (6 bases). V was shortened by 5 bases and J by 2 bases, with 13 bases between the two germline ends. This CDR3 spans 14 amino acids. The CDR3 region is CASSPGDSPYEQYF. CDR3 DNA sequence: TGTGCCAGCAGTCCGGGGGACTCACCCTACGAGCAGTACTTC.

The sample holds a few counts of this clonotype. The rearrangement joins TRBV9 to TRBJ2-7; 13 bases are shared with TRBD2. CDR3 length: 15 amino acids. With 0 bases clipped from V and 5 bases from J, the junction kept 2 bases outside the gene matches. CDR1 is SGDLS, CDR2 YYNGEE, per germline. The CDR3 DNA reads TGTGCCAGCAGCGTAGGGACTAGCGGGAGCGACGAGCAGTACTTC. It yields the protein CASSVGTSGSDEQYF.

The V call is TRBV7-2, the J call TRBJ1-6; unclear D gene. Germline V CDR1 and CDR2: SGHTA, FQGNSA. The V end was cut by 5 bases, the J end by 6 bases, with 8 bases between. The CDR3 spans 13 residues. For the CDR3, the DNA is TGTGCCAGCAGCCGGGCCCCTAATTCACCCCTCCACTTT. Encoded protein: CASSRAPNSPLHF.

J is TRBJ1-2 and V is TRBV7-2; possible D gene TRBD1, 5 bases. The CDR3 consists of 13 residues. The germline V and J ends were trimmed by 8 bases and 7 bases, with 17 bases remaining between them. Germline V lookup: CDR1 SGHTA, CDR2 FQGNSA. The CDR3 reads CASHRGAPGGYTF. The CDR3 DNA sequence: TGTGCCAGCCATCGTGGGGCTCCGGGTGGCTACACCTTC. The whole variable domain, filled in from reference TRBV7-2 and TRBJ1-2, reads GAGVSQSPSNKVTEKGKDVELRCDPISGHTALYWYRQSLGQGLEFLIYFQGNSAPDKSGLPSDRFSAERTGGSVSTLTIQRTQQEDSAVYLCASHRGAPGGYTFGSGTRLTVV.

The chain uses TRBV6-1 and TRBJ1-1, with 8 bases lining up with TRBD1. This CDR3 spans 15 amino acids. In germline, CDR1 is MNHNS, CDR2 SASEGT. After removal of 7 bases from V and 1 base from J, the junction contained 8 bases not matched to a gene. The CDR3, as DNA: TGTGCCAGCACGCGGGACAGGAGGGCGAACACTGAAGCTTTCTTT. Translating it yields CASTRDRRANTEAFF.

This clonotype was detected a few times. The genes are TRBV2 and TRBJ2-7; 11 positions match TRBD2. This CDR3 spans 15 amino acids. Germline V CDR1 and CDR2: SNHLY, FYNNEI. Trimming removed 5 bases from V and 3 bases from J; junction bases left unmatched: 6. The CDR3 DNA reads TGTGCCAGCAGTCGGACTAGCGGGCAAAGCTACGAGCAGTACTTC. It codes for CASSRTSGQSYEQYF. Combining the CDR3 with reference TRBV2 and TRBJ2-7 gives the whole variable domain EPEVTQTPSHQVTQMGQEVILRCVPISNHLYFYWYRQILGQKVEFLVSFYNNEISEKSEIFDDQFSVERPDGSNFTLKIRSTKLEDSAMYFCASSRTSGQSYEQYFGPGTRLTVT.

By its share, this clonotype is medium-sized. The V call is TRBV11-2, the J call TRBJ2-7, with TRBD1 as a possible D gene (5 bases). There are 13 residues in the CDR3. Germline V gives CDR1 SGHAT, CDR2 FQNNGV. V gave up 1 base and J gave up 2 bases, with 6 bases separating them. CDR3 in DNA: TGTGCCAGCAGCTTAGGACAGCCCTACGAGCAGTACTTC. Translated: CASSLGQPYEQYF.

This clonotype appeared many times. The chain recombines TRBV9 with TRBJ2-3; D remains ambiguous. There are 14 residues in the CDR3. Germline V gene sequence: CDR1 SGDLS, CDR2 YYNGEE. V lost 0 bases and J lost 2, with 7 bases in between. As DNA, the CDR3 is TGTGCCAGCAGCGTAGGCCAGCTCACAGATACGCAGTATTTT. It specifies CASSVGQLTDTQYF. Based on the CDR3 plus reference TRBV9 and TRBJ2-3, the full variable domain is DSGVTQTPKHLITATGQRVTLRCSPRSGDLSVYWYQQSLDQGLQFLIQYYNGEERAKGNILERFSAQQFPDLHSELNLSSLELGDSALYFCASSVGQLTDTQYFGPGTRLTVL.

V is TRBV20-1 and J is TRBJ1-2, with D possibly being TRBD1 (6 bases). From germline, CDR1 is DFQATT and CDR2 SNEGSKA (reference sequence). V lost 5 bases and J lost 8, with 21 bases in between. The CDR3 consists of 14 residues. The chain's CDR3 is CSAPPFGQMGGYTF. The CDR3 DNA sequence: TGCAGTGCTCCCCCCTTCGGACAGATGGGCGGCTACACCTTC.

The chain combines TRBV12-3 or TRBV12-4 with TRBJ2-7; D gene ambiguous. The CDR3 is made up of 15 amino acids. V lost 2 bases to trimming and J lost 4 bases, with 15 bases between them. This chain's CDR3 is CASSLRSAAKYEQYF. The CDR3 nucleotides are TGTGCCAGCAGTTTAAGGTCGGCAGCCAAGTACGAGCAGTACTTC.

V is TRBV5-1 and J is TRBJ1-1; D uncertain. V lost 0 bases and J 4 bases, leaving 10 bases between the germline ends. The CDR3 length is 14 residues. Germline-derived CDR1 and CDR2 are SGHRS and YFSETQ. The CDR3 bases are TGCGCCAGCAGCTTGGCCGCAGTCGTCACTGAAGCTTTCTTT. Translated: CASSLAAVVTEAFF. Full variable domain (rest looked up from reference TRBV5-1 and TRBJ1-1): KAGVTQTPRYLIKTRGQQVTLSCSPISGHRSVSWYQQTPGQGLQFLFEYFSETQRNKGNFPGRFSGRQFSNSRSEMNVSTLELGDSALYLCASSLAAVVTEAFFGQGTRLTVV.

There are a few counts of this clonotype. The V gene is TRBV4-3, the J gene TRBJ1-1; no clear D gene. The CDR3 runs to 14 residues. Trimming left V 2 bases short and J 7 bases short, with 14 bases between. CDR1 is LGHNA, CDR2 YSLEER, per germline. CDR3 nucleotides: TGCGCCAGCAGCCAAAATTCGAGGAGCCGTGAAGCTTTCTTT. Translating it yields CASSQNSRSREAFF.

The chain combines TRBV3-1 with TRBJ2-5; D is ambiguous. Germline V gives CDR1 LGHDT, CDR2 YNNKEL (reference sequence). Trimming stripped 0 bases from V and 2 bases from J, with 10 bases between. The length of the CDR3 is 15 residues. The CDR3 DNA reads as TGTGCCAGCAGCCAAGATTGGTACCAACAAGAGACCCAGTACTTC. Its translation is CASSQDWYQQETQYF.

This clonotype occurred many times. This chain uses TRBV12-3 or TRBV12-4 with TRBJ2-1; 9 bases agree with TRBD2. V lost 6 bases, J lost 0 bases, and 9 bases stayed unmatched. The CDR3 has 17 amino acids. Here the CDR3 reads CASRSAGGRSSYNEQFF. CDR3 nucleotide sequence: TGTGCCAGCAGATCAGCGGGGGGCCGAAGCTCCTACAATGAGCAGTTCTTC.

The V and J genes are TRBV6-2 or TRBV6-3 and TRBJ1-1; TRBD1 is a possible D gene (6 bases). Germline CDR1 MNHEY, CDR2 SVGEGT. This CDR3 comprises 15 residues. With 4 bases removed from V and 2 bases from J, the gap between germline ends came to 14 bases. The CDR3 coding sequence is TGTGCCAGCAGTTTGCGGACAGATTTTAACACTGAAGCTTTCTTT. It codes for CASSLRTDFNTEAFF.

The chain links TRBV30 to TRBJ1-5; 10 bases line up with TRBD1. The germline V gene has CDR1 GTSNPN and CDR2 SVGIG (reference sequence). Losses at the gene ends were 2 bases for V and 3 bases for J; bases not matched to a gene: 4. This CDR3 contains 15 residues. The CDR3 here is CAWSLDRGLNQPQHF. The CDR3 DNA sequence: TGTGCCTGGAGTTTAGACAGGGGGCTCAATCAGCCCCAGCATTTT.

This clonotype showed up just a few times. The chain employs TRBV20-1 and TRBJ1-1; no clear D. The CDR3 is made up of 12 amino acids. Looked up from germline, CDR1 is DFQATT and CDR2 is SNEGSKA (reference sequence). V shed 6 bases and J shed 1 base, with 9 bases lying between them. The CDR3 DNA is TGCAGTGCCCGCGAGGGGAACACTGAAGCTTTCTTT. As protein: CSAREGNTEAFF.

This chain connects TRBV21-1 to TRBJ2-3; TRBD1, the table's D call, lacks a check against the DNA. TRBV21-1 counts as a pseudogene. The CDR3 spans 16 residues. In nucleotides, the CDR3 is TGTGCCAGCCTTCGGATAACAGGGGGTGTGACAGATACGCAGTATTTT. Its translation: CASLRITGGVTDTQYF.

The V call is TRBV12-3 or TRBV12-4, the J call TRBJ2-3; a possible D gene is TRBD2 (6 bases). The ends were cut back, 6 bases at V and 1 base at J, with 11 bases in the middle. The CDR3 is made up of 14 amino acids. The DNA for the CDR3 is TGTGCCAGCAGCATCGGGACTCGCACAGATACGCAGTATTTT. Protein sequence: CASSIGTRTDTQYF.

This clonotype was seen a handful of times. The chain combines TRBV20-1 with TRBJ2-1; 7 bases match TRBD2. CDR1 and CDR2 from the germline V gene are DFQATT and SNEGSKA (reference sequence). CDR3 length: 15 residues. Germline trimming cut 0 bases from V and 5 bases from J; bases unmatched to any gene: 7. The CDR3 DNA follows: TGCAGTGCTAGAGATCTGGCGGGAGTACACAATGAGCAGTTCTTC. Translation: CSARDLAGVHNEQFF.

This chain connects TRBV15 to TRBJ2-2; tentatively, D is TRBD1 (5 bases). Trimming took off 6 bases at V and 0 bases at J, with 20 bases between the two ends. Per the germline V gene, CDR1 is LNHNV and CDR2 is YYDKDF (reference sequence). The length of the CDR3 is 18 residues. This CDR3 reads CATRGDSLGATNTGELFF. DNA for the CDR3: TGTGCCACCAGAGGCGACAGCCTAGGGGCGACGAACACCGGGGAGCTGTTTTTT.

J is TRBJ1-1 and V is TRBV20-1, with TRBD1 identical over 9 bases. Germline V gene lookup returns CDR1 DFQATT and CDR2 SNEGSKA (reference sequence). This CDR3 contains 12 residues. The V and J ends lost 5 bases and 9 bases, in that order; junction bases with no gene match: 7. DNA for the CDR3: TGCAGTGCTTCCTCGGGACAGGGAAAAGCTTTCTTT. It translates to CSASSGQGKAFF.

The chain has TRBV10-3 and TRBJ2-5; 9 bases fit TRBD2. The CDR3 has 14 residues. Germline V gives CDR1 ENHRY, CDR2 SYGVKD. V lost 4 bases to trimming and J lost 4 bases; unmatched junction nucleotides: 4. The CDR3 nucleotides read TGTGCCATCAGTGTTAGCGGGAGAGGAGAGACCCAGTACTTC. It encodes CAISVSGRGETQYF.

This clonotype was counted only a few times. The chain has TRBV6-6 and TRBJ2-7; D is unresolved. The germline V gene encodes CDR1 MNHNY and CDR2 SVGAGI (reference sequence). V lost 4 bases and J 4 bases, leaving 20 bases between the germline ends. The length of the CDR3 is 16 residues. DNA for the CDR3: TGTGCCAGCAGTTCCGCGACCCAACTCTTCCTGTACGAGCAGTACTTC. This codes for CASSSATQLFLYEQYF.